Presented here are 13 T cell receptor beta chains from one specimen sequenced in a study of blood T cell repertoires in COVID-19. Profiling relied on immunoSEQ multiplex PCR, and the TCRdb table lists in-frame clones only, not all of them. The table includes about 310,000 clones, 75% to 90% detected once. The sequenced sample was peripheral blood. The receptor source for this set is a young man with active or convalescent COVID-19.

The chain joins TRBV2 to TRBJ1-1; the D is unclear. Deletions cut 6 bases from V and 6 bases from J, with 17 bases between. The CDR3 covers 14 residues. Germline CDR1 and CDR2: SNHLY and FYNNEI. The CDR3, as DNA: TGTGCCAGCAGCGCCGTCGAGGCTGTCGCTGAAGCTTTCTTT. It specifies CASSAVEAVAEAFF.

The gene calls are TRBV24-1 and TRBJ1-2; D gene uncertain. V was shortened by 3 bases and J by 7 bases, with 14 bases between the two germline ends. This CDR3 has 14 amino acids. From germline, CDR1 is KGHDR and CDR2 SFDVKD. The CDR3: CATSDARVQFGYTF. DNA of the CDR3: TGTGCCACCAGTGATGCGCGGGTACAGTTTGGCTACACCTTC.

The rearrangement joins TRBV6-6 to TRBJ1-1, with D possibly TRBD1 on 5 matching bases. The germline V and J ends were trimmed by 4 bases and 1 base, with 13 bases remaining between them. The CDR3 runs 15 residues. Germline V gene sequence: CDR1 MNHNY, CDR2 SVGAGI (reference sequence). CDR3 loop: CASSSPSGGNTEAFF. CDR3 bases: TGTGCCAGCAGTTCCCCGTCGGGGGGGAACACTGAAGCTTTCTTT.

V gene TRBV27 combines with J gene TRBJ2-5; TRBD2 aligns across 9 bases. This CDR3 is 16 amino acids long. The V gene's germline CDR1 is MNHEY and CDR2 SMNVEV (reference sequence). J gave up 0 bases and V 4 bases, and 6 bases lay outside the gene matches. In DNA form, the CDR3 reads TGTGCCAGCAGTTCCGGGGTAGCGGGAGACCAAGAGACCCAGTACTTC. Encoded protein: CASSSGVAGDQETQYF.

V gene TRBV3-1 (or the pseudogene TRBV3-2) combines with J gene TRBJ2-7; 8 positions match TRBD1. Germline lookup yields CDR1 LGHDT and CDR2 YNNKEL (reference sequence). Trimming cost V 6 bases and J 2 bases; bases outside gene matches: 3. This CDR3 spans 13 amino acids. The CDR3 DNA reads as TGTGCCAGCAGTGACAGGGGAACCTACGAGCAGTACTTC. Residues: CASSDRGTYEQYF.

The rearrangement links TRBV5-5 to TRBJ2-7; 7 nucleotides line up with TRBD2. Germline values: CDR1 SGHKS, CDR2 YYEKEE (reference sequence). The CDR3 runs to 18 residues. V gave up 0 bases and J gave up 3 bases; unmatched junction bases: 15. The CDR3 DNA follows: TGTGCCAGCAGCTTGGGTGGGAGGGATCCAGAGGGCCTCTACGAGCAGTACTTC. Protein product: CASSLGGRDPEGLYEQYF.

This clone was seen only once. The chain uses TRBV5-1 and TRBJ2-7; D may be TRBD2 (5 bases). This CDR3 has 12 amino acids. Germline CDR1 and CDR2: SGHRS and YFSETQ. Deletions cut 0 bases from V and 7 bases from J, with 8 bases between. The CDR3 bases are TGCGCCAGCAGCTTGGAACGAGGGGAGCAGTACTTC. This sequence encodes CASSLERGEQYF.

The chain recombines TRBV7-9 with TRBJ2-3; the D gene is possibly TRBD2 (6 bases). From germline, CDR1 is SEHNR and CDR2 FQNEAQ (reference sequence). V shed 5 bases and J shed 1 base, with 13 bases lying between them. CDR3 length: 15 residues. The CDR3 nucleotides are TGTGCCAGCAGCGAAGGAGGGCTACGCACAGATACGCAGTATTTT. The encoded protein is CASSEGGLRTDTQYF.

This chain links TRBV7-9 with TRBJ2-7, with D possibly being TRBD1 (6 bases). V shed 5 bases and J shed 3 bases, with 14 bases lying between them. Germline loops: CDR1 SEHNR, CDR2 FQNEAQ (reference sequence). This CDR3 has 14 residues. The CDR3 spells CASSPSGHLYEQYF. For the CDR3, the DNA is TGTGCCAGCAGCCCCTCGGGACACCTCTACGAGCAGTACTTC. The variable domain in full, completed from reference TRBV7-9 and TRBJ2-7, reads DTGVSQNPRHKITKRGQNVTFRCDPISEHNRLYWYRQTLGQGPEFLTYFQNEAQLEKSRLLSDRFSAERPKGSFSTLEIQRTEQGDSAMYLCASSPSGHLYEQYFGPGTRLTVT.

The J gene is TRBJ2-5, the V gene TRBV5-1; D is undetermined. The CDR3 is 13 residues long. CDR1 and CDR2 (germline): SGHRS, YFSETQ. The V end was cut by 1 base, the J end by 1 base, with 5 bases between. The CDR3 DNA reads TGCGCCAGCAGCTTGTGGCTCCAAGAGACCCAGTACTTC. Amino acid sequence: CASSLWLQETQYF.

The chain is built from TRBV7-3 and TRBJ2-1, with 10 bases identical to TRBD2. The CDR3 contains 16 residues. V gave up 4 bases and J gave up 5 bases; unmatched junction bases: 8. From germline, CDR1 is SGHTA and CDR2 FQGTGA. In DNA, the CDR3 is TGTGCCAGCAGCTCACAAGCGGGAGGGCTCCACAATGAGCAGTTCTTC. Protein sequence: CASSSQAGGLHNEQFF.

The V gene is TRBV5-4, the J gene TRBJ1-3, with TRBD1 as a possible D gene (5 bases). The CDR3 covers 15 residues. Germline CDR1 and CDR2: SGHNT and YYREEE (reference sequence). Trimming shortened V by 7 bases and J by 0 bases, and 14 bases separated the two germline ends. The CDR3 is CASSRPGGSGNTIYF. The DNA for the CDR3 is TGTGCCAGCTCCCGCCCGGGGGGCTCTGGAAACACCATATATTTT.

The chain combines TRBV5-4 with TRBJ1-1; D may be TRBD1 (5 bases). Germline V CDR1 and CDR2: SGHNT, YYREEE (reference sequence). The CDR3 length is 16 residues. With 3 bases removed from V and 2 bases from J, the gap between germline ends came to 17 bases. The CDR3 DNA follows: TGTGCCAGCAGCTCCCGACCCGGACAAGTCAACACTGAAGCTTTCTTT. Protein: CASSSRPGQVNTEAFF.